This entry lists 9 T cell receptor beta chains sequenced from one sample in a study of post-analysis software for immune sequencing data. Study-wide points: Patients carried several TRBV segments more frequently than controls did, and TRBV5-6, TRBV5-1 and TRBV20-1 were among them.

TCR beta cDNA libraries had unique molecular identifiers. TCRdb re-called the PCR reads through MiXCR, storing one row per CDR3 protein. The data contain some 690,000 distinct CDR3 sequences, roughly three fifths of them singletons. These receptors have no known antigen. The sequenced sample consisted of blood. The receptors originated from a girl aged 2 to 9 with multiple sclerosis.

The chain is built from TRBV20-1 and TRBJ2-5; 7 bases are a match to TRBD2. CDR3 length: 17 amino acids. Trimming removed 5 bases from V and 2 bases from J; junction bases left unmatched: 17. The germline CDR1 and CDR2 sequences are DFQATT and SNEGSKA (reference sequence). CDR3 sequence reads: CSARTPQTSALQETQYF. The DNA for the CDR3 is TGCAGTGCTCGGACCCCCCAAACTAGCGCGCTACAAGAGACCCAGTACTTC.

This clonotype was seen once. V gene TRBV7-2 combines with J gene TRBJ2-4; tentative D call: TRBD1 (5 bases). V lost 0 bases to trimming and J lost 0 bases, with 12 bases between them. The germline V gene has CDR1 SGHTA and CDR2 FQGNSA. The CDR3 spans 17 residues. CDR3 nucleotide sequence: TGTGCCAGCAGCTTAGCGGGGCAAGGGCTAGCCAAAAACATTCAGTACTTC. The encoded protein is CASSLAGQGLAKNIQYF.

Here the CDR3 DNA reads TGTGCCAGCAGCCGGGACTCCTCGGGCAACTATGGCTACACCTTC. Amino acid sequence: CASSRDSSGNYGYTF. V is TRBV3-1 and J is TRBJ1-2, with a tentative D call TRBD1 (5 bases). Germline V gives CDR1 LGHDT, CDR2 YNNKEL (reference sequence). V was cut by 4 bases and J by 2 bases, with 14 bases left in between. The CDR3 is 15 amino acids. The variable domain in full, with the rest retrieved from reference TRBV3-1 and TRBJ1-2, is DTAVSQTPKYLVTQMGNDKSIKCEQNLGHDTMYWYKQDSKKFLKIMFSYNNKELIINETVPNRFSPKSPDKAHLNLHINSLELGDSAVYFCASSRDSSGNYGYTFGSGTRLTVV.

V gene TRBV10-3 combines with J gene TRBJ1-2; maybe TRBD1 (6 bases). CDR1 is ENHRY, CDR2 SYGVKD, per germline. This CDR3 has 15 amino acids. Trimming cost V 2 bases and J 2 bases, with 12 bases left between them. DNA for the CDR3: TGTGCCATCAGTGAGAGTGTCGGGGGCAACTATGGCTACACCTTC. Protein: CAISESVGGNYGYTF.

The chain uses TRBV12-3 or TRBV12-4 and TRBJ1-5; 9 bases fit TRBD1. J gave up 1 base and V 6 bases, and 10 bases lay outside the gene matches. This CDR3 has 17 residues. The CDR3 nucleotides read TGTGCCAGCAGCTGGGGGGACAGGGCCACAAGCAATCAGCCCCAGCATTTT. Translated: CASSWGDRATSNQPQHF.

The chain has TRBV5-4 and TRBJ2-1; maybe TRBD2 (6 bases). Between the trimmed V and J ends, which lost 0 bases and 0 bases, there was a span of 10 bases. The CDR3 extends over 16 amino acids. Germline V gene sequence: CDR1 SGHNT, CDR2 YYREEE (reference sequence). CDR3 residues: CASSLGGGASYNEQFF. As DNA, the CDR3 is TGTGCCAGCAGCTTGGGAGGCGGGGCCTCCTACAATGAGCAGTTCTTC. The variable domain in full, with the rest retrieved from reference TRBV5-4 and TRBJ2-1, is ETGVTQSPTHLIKTRGQQVTLRCSSQSGHNTVSWYQQALGQGPQFIFQYYREEENGRGNFPPRFSGLQFPNYSSELNVNALELDDSALYLCASSLGGGASYNEQFFGPGTRLTVL.

With respect to this clonotype: Just one base apart from a much larger clone, this may be a read error. This CDR3 reads CSVTTITGTSGGSCEQYF. CDR3 in DNA: TGCAGCGTCACAACAATAACCGGGACTAGCGGGGGGTCCTGCGAGCAGTACTTC. V gene TRBV29-1 combines with J gene TRBJ2-7, with TRBD2 matching over 15 bases. The CDR3 totals 18 residues. Looked up from germline, CDR1 is SQVTM and CDR2 is ANQGSEA.

The gene calls are TRBV9 and TRBJ2-7, with D perhaps given as TRBD1 or TRBD2 (5 bases each). Germline V lookup: CDR1 SGDLS, CDR2 YYNGEE. Trimming shortened V by 3 bases and J by 6 bases, and 19 bases separated the two germline ends. This CDR3 contains 15 residues. CDR3 amino acids: CASSARDPNPGEQYF. The DNA for the CDR3 is TGTGCCAGCAGCGCCCGGGACCCCAACCCAGGCGAGCAGTACTTC.

The V call is TRBV2, the J call TRBJ2-7, with 10 nucleotides matching TRBD1. Trimming cost V 9 bases and J 6 bases; bases outside gene matches: 11. Germline V gene sequence: CDR1 SNHLY, CDR2 FYNNEI. The CDR3 covers 14 residues. This chain's CDR3 is CASSPDRGLGEQYF. CDR3 sequence (DNA): TGTGCCAGTAGCCCAGACAGGGGGCTGGGCGAGCAGTACTTC.